These 12 T cell receptor beta chains were sequenced from one sample in a study of blood T cell repertoires in COVID-19. Data came from immunoSEQ multiplex PCR; TCRdb stores just in-frame clones and leaves some out. The table records roughly 120,000 clones, approximately 85% of them present only once. Material for sequencing was peripheral blood. The receptors here all came from a man aged 35-49 years with acute or convalescent COVID-19.

This clone was found a few times. The gene calls are TRBV11-2 and TRBJ1-6, with D hard to call. The CDR3 has 15 amino acids. CDR1 SGHAT and CDR2 FQNNGV come from the germline V gene. Trimming took 2 bases from V and 4 from J, leaving 9 bases between them. The CDR3 here is CASSLLEGYNSPLHF. In DNA, the CDR3 is TGTGCCAGCAGCTTATTAGAGGGTTATAATTCACCCCTCCACTTT.

V usage is TRBV28 and J usage is TRBJ2-1, with D possibly matching TRBD1 (5 bases). Germline V CDR1 and CDR2: MDHEN, SYDVKM. V was trimmed by 6 bases and J by 4 bases, leaving 10 bases between them. This CDR3 is 13 amino acids long. CDR3 coding DNA: TGTGCCAGCAGCCCCCGGACATACAATGAGCAGTTCTTC. Residues: CASSPRTYNEQFF.

This rearrangement joins TRBV4-1 to TRBJ1-1; D gene ambiguous. Germline V gene sequence: CDR1 MGHRA, CDR2 YSYEKL. The CDR3 runs 16 residues. The V end lost 4 bases, the J end lost 1 base, and 16 bases lay between the germline ends. The CDR3 bases are TGCGCCAGCAGCCCATCCTCCCCGCGGGAGAACACTGAAGCTTTCTTT. Protein product: CASSPSSPRENTEAFF.

The chain combines TRBV2 with TRBJ1-6; TRBD1 might be the D (5 bases). Between the trimmed V and J ends, which lost 3 bases and 10 bases, there was a span of 13 bases. This CDR3 region has 14 residues. Germline assignment: CDR1 SNHLY and CDR2 FYNNEI. CDR3 nucleotides: TGTGCCAGCAGTGATCTGGGGGGGTACTCACCCCTCCACTTT. Its translation: CASSDLGGYSPLHF. Together with reference TRBV2 and TRBJ1-6, the CDR3 gives the full variable domain: EPEVTQTPSHQVTQMGQEVILRCVPISNHLYFYWYRQILGQKVEFLVSFYNNEISEKSEIFDDQFSVERPDGSNFTLKIRSTKLEDSAMYFCASSDLGGYSPLHFGNGTRLTVT.

The V call is TRBV7-9, the J call TRBJ1-2, with D uncertain. The CDR3 is made up of 14 amino acids. Looked up from germline, CDR1 is SEHNR and CDR2 is FQNEAQ (reference sequence). Trimming removed 4 bases from V and 5 bases from J, with 14 bases in between. Here the CDR3 reads CASSSSRGSYGYTF. For the CDR3, the DNA is TGTGCCAGCAGCTCCAGTCGAGGGTCATATGGCTACACCTTC.

This clone has just a few counts. The CDR3 spells CASLKGGGTDTQYF. The CDR3 bases are TGTGCCAGCCTAAAAGGAGGGGGCACAGATACGCAGTATTTT. The chain recombines TRBV6-5 with TRBJ2-3; tentative D call: TRBD2 (6 bases). The CDR3 is 14 residues long. The V end was cut by 8 bases, the J end by 1 base, with 13 bases between. CDR1 and CDR2 (germline): MNHEY, SVGAGI.

This chain links TRBV7-9 with TRBJ2-5; TRBD2 aligns across 10 bases. This CDR3 comprises 16 residues. CDR1 is SEHNR and CDR2 is FQNEAQ in the germline V gene (reference sequence). Losses at the gene ends were 3 bases for V and 4 bases for J; bases not matched to a gene: 8. CDR3 bases: TGTGCCAGCAGCTTCGAGGGACTAGCGCGGGCAGAGACCCAGTACTTC. It codes for CASSFEGLARAETQYF.

V and J are TRBV21-1 and TRBJ1-4. TRBV21-1 is described as a pseudogene. There are 15 residues in the CDR3. The CDR3 loop is CASPLGGQGGEKLFF. DNA of the CDR3: TGTGCCAGCCCCCTAGGAGGGCAGGGAGGTGAAAAACTGTTTTTT.

This clone was found once. The chain has TRBV23-1 and TRBJ1-1, with D unresolved. TRBV23-1 is recorded as an ORF, its role being uncertain. Trimming removed 11 bases at V and 0 bases at J, with 13 bases between. The CDR3 is 13 amino acids. The CDR3 region has the DNA TGCGCCCTCGGTCCCGGGGTGAACACTGAAGCTTTCTTT. Its translation is CALGPGVNTEAFF.

The chain employs TRBV3-1 (or the pseudogene TRBV3-2) and TRBJ2-3; 13 bases map to TRBD2. This CDR3 is 15 amino acids long. Germline-derived CDR1 and CDR2 are LGHDT and YNNKEL (reference sequence). V was pared by 3 bases and J by 5 bases, with 2 bases of the junction left unmatched. DNA of the CDR3: TGTGCCAGCAGCCACTGGACTAGCGGGAGAGATACGCAGTATTTT. This codes for CASSHWTSGRDTQYF.

The rearrangement joins TRBV7-2 to TRBJ1-2, with 7 bases aligning to TRBD1. Trimming at V came to 4 bases and at J to 6 bases, leaving 14 bases not matched to a gene. Germline V lookup: CDR1 SGHTA, CDR2 FQGNSA. This CDR3 contains 16 residues. Here the CDR3 DNA reads TGTGCCAGCAGCTCCATTCCCGGGACAGTGAGCGATGGCTACACCTTC. Residues: CASSSIPGTVSDGYTF.

This chain connects TRBV19 to TRBJ1-4, with 10 nucleotides matching TRBD1. The CDR3 length is 17 residues. With 3 bases clipped from V and 0 bases from J, the junction kept 4 bases outside the gene matches. CDR1 and CDR2 from the germline V gene are LNHDA and SQIVND (reference sequence). CDR3 bases: TGTGCCAGTAGTATTCTGGACAGGGGGTCAACTAATGAAAAACTGTTTTTT. Translated: CASSILDRGSTNEKLFF.